Each of the 14 T cell receptor beta chains below was sequenced from the same sample in a study of blood T cell repertoires in COVID-19. Clones were read by immunoSEQ multiplex PCR, and TCRdb kept only the in-frame ones, dropping some. The sample records about 95,000 clones, roughly 89% being singletons. Sequencing used peripheral blood. The origin of the receptors is a woman in her seventies with acute or convalescent COVID-19.

This clone was seen a single time. The chain recombines TRBV4-2 with TRBJ2-2; TRBD2 agrees at 8 bases. V was pared by 4 bases and J by 1 base, with 2 bases of the junction left unmatched. The germline gives CDR1 LGHNA, CDR2 YNFKEQ. The CDR3 totals 15 residues. CDR3 region: CASSLSGVNTGELFF. The DNA for the CDR3 is TGTGCCAGCAGCCTTAGCGGGGTGAACACCGGGGAGCTGTTTTTT.

The gene calls are TRBV6-2 or TRBV6-3 and TRBJ2-5; D remains ambiguous. This CDR3 has 13 residues. The germline V and J ends were trimmed by 2 bases and 4 bases, with 8 bases remaining between them. The germline CDR1 and CDR2 sequences are MNHEY and SVGEGT. CDR3 protein: CASSYRSPETQYF. The CDR3 DNA is TGTGCCAGCAGTTACAGGAGTCCAGAGACCCAGTACTTC.

V usage is TRBV5-1 and J usage is TRBJ1-1; perhaps TRBD1 as D (5 bases). CDR3 size: 11 residues. In germline, CDR1 is SGHRS, CDR2 YFSETQ. V was clipped by 5 bases and J by 5 bases, with 7 bases between them. CDR3 coding DNA: TGCGCCAGCAGGGGGGGGACTGAAGCTTTCTTT. It codes for CASRGGTEAFF.

V and J are TRBV28 and TRBJ2-5; 7 nucleotides match TRBD2. This CDR3 spans 15 amino acids. The V segment lost 6 bases and the J segment 5 bases; nucleotides outside the gene matches: 12. The germline V gene encodes CDR1 MDHEN and CDR2 SYDVKM. The CDR3 DNA reads as TGTGCCAGCAGGGGTATGGCTTCCGGGAGGGAGACCCAGTACTTC. It codes for CASRGMASGRETQYF. Together with reference TRBV28 and TRBJ2-5, the CDR3 gives the full variable domain: DVKVTQSSRYLVKRTGEKVFLECVQDMDHENMFWYRQDPGLGLRLIYFSYDVKMKEKGDIPEGYSVSREKKERFSLILESASTNQTSMYLCASRGMASGRETQYFGPGTRLLVL.

This chain connects TRBV6-5 to TRBJ2-7, with TRBD1 matching 8 bases. CDR3 length: 14 residues. The junction had 9 bases not matched to a gene; V was cut back by 5 bases and J by 6 bases. CDR1 is MNHEY, CDR2 SVGAGI, per germline. The CDR3 nucleotides are TGTGCCAGCAGTCGAACGACAGGGGTGGGCGAGCAGTACTTC. This translates into CASSRTTGVGEQYF.

The J gene is TRBJ1-2, the V gene TRBV7-2; perhaps TRBD1 as D (5 bases). V shed 1 base and J shed 4 bases, with 13 bases lying between them. This CDR3 is 15 amino acids long. Germline CDR1 reads SGHTA; CDR2 reads FQGNSA. Here the CDR3 reads CASSLDGGFSYGYTF. In DNA, the CDR3 is TGTGCCAGCAGCTTAGACGGGGGATTCAGCTATGGCTACACCTTC.

The chain joins TRBV6-5 to TRBJ2-2; weak D call: TRBD1 (5 bases). The CDR3 spans 14 residues. Trimming removed 9 bases at V and 2 bases at J, with 13 bases between. Per germline, CDR1 MNHEY and CDR2 SVGAGI. The CDR3 protein is CASNRWGNTGELFF. For the CDR3, the DNA is TGTGCCAGTAACCGGTGGGGCAACACCGGGGAGCTGTTTTTT.

The chain uses TRBV4-1 and TRBJ1-6; 9 nucleotides match TRBD1. There are 15 residues in the CDR3. Germline V gives CDR1 MGHRA, CDR2 YSYEKL. With 3 bases clipped from V and 9 bases from J, the junction kept 6 bases outside the gene matches. The CDR3 is CASSQEGQGGSPLHF. CDR3 sequence (DNA): TGCGCCAGCAGCCAGGAGGGACAGGGAGGTTCACCCCTCCACTTT.

The chain carries TRBV19 and TRBJ2-1; 7 bases agree with TRBD2. The CDR3 is made up of 13 amino acids. Germline values: CDR1 LNHDA, CDR2 SQIVND (reference sequence). V lost 5 bases, J lost 7 bases, and 5 bases stayed unmatched. In DNA form, the CDR3 reads TGTGCCAGTAGTGTAGGGGAGGGGAATGAGCAGTTCTTC. It is translated as CASSVGEGNEQFF.

The rearrangement uses TRBV19 and TRBJ1-5; TRBD1 might be the D (6 bases). The CDR3 extends over 19 amino acids. CDR1 LNHDA and CDR2 SQIVND come from the germline V gene (reference sequence). V was cut by 0 bases and J by 1 base, with 19 bases left in between. The CDR3 DNA sequence: TGTGCCAGTAGTATAGAACCTCCCCACAGGGCTAAGAGCAATCAGCCCCAGCATTTT. Amino acids: CASSIEPPHRAKSNQPQHF.

The V and J genes are TRBV3-1 (or the pseudogene TRBV3-2) and TRBJ2-1, with TRBD1 matching over 7 bases. The V gene end was trimmed by 0 bases and the J gene end by 4 bases; junction bases not matched to a gene: 3. The V gene's germline CDR1 is LGHDT and CDR2 YNNKEL (reference sequence). The CDR3 has 15 residues. As DNA, the CDR3 is TGTGCCAGCAGCCAAGAGGGACAGCAATACAATGAGCAGTTCTTC. As protein: CASSQEGQQYNEQFF.

This chain connects TRBV5-1 to TRBJ1-5; D unresolved. Deletions cut 7 bases from V and 7 bases from J, with 15 bases between. Germline values: CDR1 SGHRS, CDR2 YFSETQ. There are 13 residues in the CDR3. The DNA of the CDR3 is TGCGCCAGCCGAGTGGACTTCGAGCAGCCCCAGCATTTT. Residues: CASRVDFEQPQHF.

V is TRBV19 and J is TRBJ2-5; 8 bases align to TRBD2. The CDR3 loop spans 16 amino acids. The trim removed 5 bases at V and 5 bases at J, leaving 13 bases unmatched. Germline assignment: CDR1 LNHDA and CDR2 SQIVND (reference sequence). This CDR3 reads CASSRYGTSSRETQYF. CDR3 DNA sequence: TGTGCCAGTAGTCGTTACGGGACTAGTAGTCGCGAGACCCAGTACTTC.

The chain is built from TRBV18 and TRBJ2-5, with TRBD2 matching 8 bases. The CDR3 extends over 17 amino acids. Losses at the gene ends were 6 bases for V and 2 bases for J; bases not matched to a gene: 14. Looked up from germline, CDR1 is KGHSH and CDR2 is LQKENI. Here the CDR3 DNA reads TGTGCCAGCTCCCTCCTTTCGGGGGGGGCTTTGCAAGAGACCCAGTACTTC. As protein: CASSLLSGGALQETQYF.